In its sample, the clone carrying this T cell receptor (beta chain) was seen many times. What it binds is unknown. Quantitative 5'-RACE with molecular barcodes was used to make the TCR beta libraries. Each CDR3 protein gets one entry after TCRdb re-called the 5' RACE reads with MiXCR. This repertoire shows about 240,000 distinct CDR3 sequences, 8.6% found once; its top ten account for about 6.5%. The CDR3 covers 17 residues. CDR1 and CDR2 from the germline V gene are SQVTM and ANQGSEA. The V gene lost 4 bases and the J gene lost 0 bases, with 22 bases spanning the gap. This entry belongs to a study of CD8 T cells in ankylosing spondylitis. Study-wide findings and caveats: Characteristic, it appeared, of ankylosing spondylitis blood was a TCR beta motif of eight or nine highly homologous variants.

The sequence came from a male donor with ankylosing spondylitis or in good health (not recorded which). Input material: blood, either unsorted or a sorted T cell fraction (not recorded which). This chain joins TRBV29-1 and TRBJ2-7; possible D gene TRBD2, 6 bases. The CDR3 sequence: CSVVGQAGLPVSYEQYF. CDR3 sequence (DNA): TGCAGCGTTGTGGGGCAGGCGGGACTGCCGGTCTCCTACGAGCAGTACTTC.